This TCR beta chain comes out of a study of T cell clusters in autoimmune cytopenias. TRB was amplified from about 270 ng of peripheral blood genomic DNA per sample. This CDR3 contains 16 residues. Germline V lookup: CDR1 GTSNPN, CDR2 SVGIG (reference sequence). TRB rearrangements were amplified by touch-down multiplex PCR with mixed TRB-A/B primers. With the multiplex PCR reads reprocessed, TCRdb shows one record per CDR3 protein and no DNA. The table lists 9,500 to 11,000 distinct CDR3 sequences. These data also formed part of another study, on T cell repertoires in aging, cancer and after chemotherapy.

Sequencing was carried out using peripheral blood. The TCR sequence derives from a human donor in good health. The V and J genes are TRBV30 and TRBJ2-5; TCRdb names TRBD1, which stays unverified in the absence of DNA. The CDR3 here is CAWSVSDRRPQETQYF.